A selection of T cell receptor beta chains follows, all from one sample in a study of T-cell reconstitution after alpha-beta-depleted transplantation in children. TCRdb itself ran the PCR reads through MiXCR, one entry per CDR3 protein. The table has roughly 500,000 distinct CDR3 sequences, approximately 30% seen once; the top ten hold approximately 2.3%. The specimen was PBMCs from the stem cell graft donor, collected from the stem cell graft. These receptors were obtained from a human donor who donated a stem cell graft to a child with aplastic anemia. CDR3s include the opening cysteine and the closing phenylalanine or tryptophan. D genes are given only for firm matches. Expanded clones get a size class; other rows say once, few or many, or leave the size out.

v_gene: TRBV15; d_gene: NA; abundance: few; j_gene: TRBJ1-4; CDR3nt: TGTGCCACCAACCGACAGCCGGCAACTAATGAAAAACTGTTTTTT; CDR3aa: CATNRQPATNEKLFF
v_gene: TRBV5-1; d_gene: TRBD1; abundance: NA; j_gene: TRBJ2-4; CDR3nt: TGCGCCAGCAGACCGGGACAGGGGGTCTACAACATTCAGTACTTC; CDR3aa: CASRPGQGVYNIQYF
v_gene: TRBV29-1; d_gene: NA; abundance: NA; j_gene: TRBJ1-4; CDR3nt: TGCAGCGTAGCCCCGGGGGCGGGGGAAAAACTGTTTTTT; CDR3aa: CSVAPGAGEKLFF
v_gene: TRBV7-2; d_gene: NA; abundance: few; j_gene: TRBJ1-2; CDR3nt: TGTGCCAGCAGCCGCCCGGGACACACCACGGCTGGGGGCTACACCTTC; CDR3aa: CASSRPGHTTAGGYTF
v_gene: TRBV12-3/TRBV12-4; d_gene: TRBD1; abundance: NA; j_gene: TRBJ2-5; CDR3nt: TGTGCCAGCAGTCACCGGACAGGGAAATACCAAGAGACCCAGTACTTC; CDR3aa: CASSHRTGKYQETQYF
v_gene: TRBV5-1; d_gene: NA; abundance: NA; j_gene: TRBJ1-3; CDR3nt: TGCGCCAGCAGCTTGTGGGGCGGCTCTGGAAACACCATATATTTT; CDR3aa: CASSLWGGSGNTIYF
v_gene: TRBV27; d_gene: TRBD1; abundance: few; j_gene: TRBJ1-1; CDR3nt: TGTGCCAGCAGTTTCGCTTGGACAGGGAGGAATACTGAAGCTTTCTTT; CDR3aa: CASSFAWTGRNTEAFF
v_gene: TRBV3-1; d_gene: NA; abundance: few; j_gene: TRBJ2-2; CDR3nt: TGTGCCAGTAACCCCGGAGGGCCCACCGGGGAGCTGTTTTTT; CDR3aa: CASNPGGPTGELFF
v_gene: TRBV20-1; d_gene: TRBD1; abundance: few; j_gene: TRBJ1-1; CDR3nt: TGCAGTGCTAGAGCCACGGGACAGGGGAACACTGAAGCTTTCTTT; CDR3aa: CSARATGQGNTEAFF
v_gene: TRBV27; d_gene: TRBD2; abundance: NA; j_gene: TRBJ2-1; CDR3nt: TGTGCCAGCAGTGTAGGGTCTAGCGGGAGGTTCAACAATGAGCAGTTCTTC; CDR3aa: CASSVGSSGRFNNEQFF
v_gene: TRBV29-1; d_gene: NA; abundance: NA; j_gene: TRBJ1-4; CDR3nt: TGCAGCGCCCACTCCGGGTCGGGTGAAAAACTGTTTTTT; CDR3aa: CSAHSGSGEKLFF
v_gene: TRBV4-3; d_gene: NA; abundance: few; j_gene: TRBJ2-1; CDR3nt: TGCGCCAGCAGCCGCGACGACCCCTACAATGAGCAGTTCTTC; CDR3aa: CASSRDDPYNEQFF
v_gene: TRBV6-2/TRBV6-3; d_gene: TRBD2; abundance: NA; j_gene: TRBJ2-2; CDR3nt: TGTGCCAGCAGCCCCGGACTAGCGGGAGCGGTCGGGGAGCTGTTTTTT; CDR3aa: CASSPGLAGAVGELFF
v_gene: TRBV7-2; d_gene: NA; abundance: few; j_gene: TRBJ1-2; CDR3nt: TGTGCCAGCAGCTTATCCAGGACAGATGTCTATGGCTACACCTTC; CDR3aa: CASSLSRTDVYGYTF
v_gene: TRBV12-3/TRBV12-4; d_gene: TRBD2; abundance: few; j_gene: TRBJ2-2; CDR3nt: TGTGCCAGCAGTGACCTTTCTAGCGGGAGTCGGGAGCTGTTTTTT; CDR3aa: CASSDLSSGSRELFF
v_gene: TRBV21-1; d_gene: NA; abundance: NA; j_gene: TRBJ2-1; CDR3nt: TGTGCCAGCAGCAAAGTGGGACTAGCGGGAGGGAGCTCCTACAATGAGCAGTTCTTC; CDR3aa: CASSKVGLAGGSSYNEQFF
v_gene: TRBV6-1; d_gene: TRBD1; abundance: few; j_gene: TRBJ2-1; CDR3nt: TGTGCCAGCAGCACGGGACAGGTCTCCTACAATGAGCAGTTCTTC; CDR3aa: CASSTGQVSYNEQFF
v_gene: TRBV7-2; d_gene: NA; abundance: few; j_gene: TRBJ1-3; CDR3nt: TGTGCCAGCAGCTTAGGGGGACCGGGACGGTACTCATATTTT; CDR3aa: CASSLGGPGRYSYF
v_gene: TRBV29-1; d_gene: TRBD2; abundance: NA; j_gene: TRBJ2-7; CDR3nt: TGCAGCGTGTCCCTACTAGCGGGAGGCGGTAAGCAGTACTTC; CDR3aa: CSVSLLAGGGKQYF
v_gene: TRBV24-1; d_gene: NA; abundance: NA; j_gene: TRBJ2-2; CDR3nt: TGTGCCACCAGTGGGTCCCCTATTAACACCGGGGAGCTGTTTTTT; CDR3aa: CATSGSPINTGELFF
v_gene: TRBV19; d_gene: NA; abundance: NA; j_gene: TRBJ2-7; CDR3nt: TGTGCCAGTAGTGTTACAGTAGGGGTGTCCTACGAGCAGTACTTC; CDR3aa: CASSVTVGVSYEQYF
v_gene: TRBV20-1; d_gene: TRBD2; abundance: NA; j_gene: TRBJ2-3; CDR3nt: TGCAGTGCCCGGACTAGCGGGCTCGATACGCAGTATTTT; CDR3aa: CSARTSGLDTQYF
v_gene: TRBV20-1; d_gene: TRBD2; abundance: many; j_gene: TRBJ2-7; CDR3nt: TGCAGTGCTAGAGACAGACTAGCGGGTCTGTACGAGCAGTACTTC; CDR3aa: CSARDRLAGLYEQYF
v_gene: TRBV19; d_gene: NA; abundance: NA; j_gene: TRBJ1-2; CDR3nt: TGTGCCAGTAGTATATCGAGGGAGTATGGCTACACCTTC; CDR3aa: CASSISREYGYTF
v_gene: TRBV12-3/TRBV12-4; d_gene: TRBD2; abundance: NA; j_gene: TRBJ2-1; CDR3nt: TGTGCCAGCAGCCTAGGAGGGACTAGCGGGGAGCAGTTCTTC; CDR3aa: CASSLGGTSGEQFF
v_gene: TRBV5-1; d_gene: TRBD1; abundance: NA; j_gene: TRBJ2-7; CDR3nt: TGCGCCAGCAGCTTGGGGGTGCGGACAGGGGGCTCTTACGAGCAGTACTTC; CDR3aa: CASSLGVRTGGSYEQYF
v_gene: TRBV7-9; d_gene: TRBD1; abundance: few; j_gene: TRBJ2-5; CDR3nt: TGTGCCAGCAGCGACCGGGACAGGGGGTACCAAGAGACCCAGTACTTC; CDR3aa: CASSDRDRGYQETQYF
v_gene: TRBV3-1; d_gene: NA; abundance: few; j_gene: TRBJ2-4; CDR3nt: TGTGCCAGCAGCCAAGGACGAGGAAACATTCAGTACTTC; CDR3aa: CASSQGRGNIQYF
v_gene: TRBV12-3/TRBV12-4; d_gene: TRBD2; abundance: few; j_gene: TRBJ2-1; CDR3nt: TGTGCCAGCAGTTTCATCGCTAGCGGAAACTACAATGAGCAGTTCTTC; CDR3aa: CASSFIASGNYNEQFF
v_gene: TRBV5-6; d_gene: NA; abundance: NA; j_gene: TRBJ1-1; CDR3nt: TGTGCCAGCAGCCGGGGGGTGTTGAACACTGAAGCTTTCTTT; CDR3aa: CASSRGVLNTEAFF
v_gene: TRBV5-1; d_gene: NA; abundance: few; j_gene: TRBJ1-5; CDR3nt: TGCGCCAGCAGCTTGAACGGGGTAACGGGCCAGCCCCAGCATTTT; CDR3aa: CASSLNGVTGQPQHF
v_gene: TRBV6-2/TRBV6-3; d_gene: NA; abundance: few; j_gene: TRBJ2-7; CDR3nt: TGTGCCAGCAGTCCGTGGACTACCTCCTACGAGCAGTACTTC; CDR3aa: CASSPWTTSYEQYF
v_gene: TRBV4-3; d_gene: TRBD2; abundance: few; j_gene: TRBJ2-5; CDR3nt: TGCGCCAGCAGCCAAACGGGACTAGCAGATCAAGAGACCCAGTACTTC; CDR3aa: CASSQTGLADQETQYF
v_gene: TRBV5-4; d_gene: NA; abundance: NA; j_gene: TRBJ2-7; CDR3nt: TGTGCCAGCAGCTTGGAGTTTCGGGAGCAGTACTTC; CDR3aa: CASSLEFREQYF
v_gene: TRBV7-2; d_gene: NA; abundance: few; j_gene: TRBJ2-5; CDR3nt: TGTGCCAGCAGCTTAGCCCACCAAGAGACCCAGTACTTC; CDR3aa: CASSLAHQETQYF
v_gene: TRBV2; d_gene: NA; abundance: NA; j_gene: TRBJ1-2; CDR3nt: TGTGCCAGCAGTGAAGCGGGACGGATTGGCATCTTC; CDR3aa: CASSEAGRIGIF
v_gene: TRBV12-3/TRBV12-4; d_gene: NA; abundance: NA; j_gene: TRBJ2-3; CDR3nt: TGTGCCAGCCCGATTTTGGATACGCAGTATTTT; CDR3aa: CASPILDTQYF
v_gene: TRBV7-2; d_gene: NA; abundance: few; j_gene: TRBJ2-1; CDR3nt: TGTGCCAGCAGCTTGGGCTCGCTAAACTACAATGAGCAGTTCTTC; CDR3aa: CASSLGSLNYNEQFF
v_gene: TRBV9; d_gene: TRBD2; abundance: NA; j_gene: TRBJ2-1; CDR3nt: TGTGCCAGCAGCGTAGGGCTAGCGGGAGGTCATGACAATGAGCAGTTCTTC; CDR3aa: CASSVGLAGGHDNEQFF